Reported below is one T cell receptor beta chain. The antigen this receptor binds is unknown. Base qualities are missing; no much larger clone stands one base away. The data were obtained in a study of CD8 T cells in ankylosing spondylitis (dated by TCRdb to 2017 to 2019). Broadly, across the study: To find TCR variants linked to disease, the study profiled T cell receptor beta repertoires in ankylosing spondylitis patients and healthy donors. The full study cohort comprised about 23 ankylosing spondylitis patients and approximately 100 healthy donors. Peripheral blood was sampled, and synovial fluid was also collected from ankylosing spondylitis patients. Summary of the overall study and its limitations: Some motif variants were previously reported in synovial fluid and blood of reactive arthritis patients, suggesting common disease-initiation mechanisms. The disease-linked clones showed a CD8+ phenotype and occurred at relatively low frequencies in peripheral blood. The disease-linked clones were reported as significantly enriched in matched synovial fluid samples from ankylosing spondylitis patients. Blood from ankylosing spondylitis patients appeared to be characterized by a TCR beta motif composed of about 8 highly homologous amino acid variants.

Sequencing used an Illumina HiSeq 2500. Quantitative 5'-RACE with molecular barcodes was used to prepare TCR beta libraries. Turning to the authors' computational methods: Disease-linked TCR variants were identified with a new computational method built on a probabilistic model of VDJ rearrangement. TCRdb reran the public reads through fastp at Q25 and MiXCR, keeping productive beta chains. Identical CDR3 protein sequences are pooled into one entry, listed with their most common genes and DNA. These V and J calls originate from TCRdb's pipeline instead of the authors' own analysis. This sample comprises around 130,000 distinct CDR3 sequences, under 20% of them detected only once. The leading ten clones occupy 30% to 35% of the sample. A distance of 19 bases separates the germline ends of V and J, which lose 10 bases and 10 bases respectively. The germline V gene supplies CDR1 SNHLY and CDR2 FYNNEI. The CDR3 contains 12 residues, cysteine and phenylalanine counted. The CDR3 DNA has 36 bases and is translated from base 1.

This sequence originates from a male donor with ankylosing spondylitis. The chain is encoded by TRBV2 joined to TRBJ1-2; a tentative D call is TRBD1 (6 bases match). Sequenced material: blood, either unsorted or a sorted T cell fraction (not recorded which). The base sequence is TGTGCCACCCAACAGGGCCTCTCTTTCTACACCTTC. Translated, this gives CATQQGLSFYTF. With the rest looked up from the reference TRBV2 and TRBJ1-2 genes rather than sequenced, the full variable domain is EPEVTQTPSHQVTQMGQEVILRCVPISNHLYFYWYRQILGQKVEFLVSFYNNEISEKSEIFDDQFSVERPDGSNFTLKIRSTKLEDSAMYFCATQQGLSFYTFGSGTRLTVV.